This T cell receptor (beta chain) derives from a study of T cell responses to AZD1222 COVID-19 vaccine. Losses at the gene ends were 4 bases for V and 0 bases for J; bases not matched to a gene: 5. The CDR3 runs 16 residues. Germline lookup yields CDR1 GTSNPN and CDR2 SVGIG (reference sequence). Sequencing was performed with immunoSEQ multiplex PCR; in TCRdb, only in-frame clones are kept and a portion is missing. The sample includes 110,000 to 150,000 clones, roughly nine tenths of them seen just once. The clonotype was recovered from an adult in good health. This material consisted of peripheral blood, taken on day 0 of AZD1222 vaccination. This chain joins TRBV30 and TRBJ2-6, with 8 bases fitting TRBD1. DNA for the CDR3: TGTGCCTGGAAGTGGACAGGGAACTCTGGGGCCAACGTCCTGACTTTC. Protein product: CAWKWTGNSGANVLTF.